This TCR beta chain appears in the sequencing data of a study of cytomegalovirus exposure and HLA in healthy donors. V was shortened by 3 bases and J by 11 bases, with 17 bases between the two germline ends. The CDR3 sequence is 14 residues long. Germline V gene lookup returns CDR1 KGHSH and CDR2 LQKENI. Points from the study as a whole: Later work found most CMV-associated TCR beta chains apparently HLA-restricted. In a later analysis, TCR beta V- and J-gene trimming showed a link to a missense DCLRE1C variant.

In its sample, this clone was seen a few times. Its antigen remains unknown. The study ran its PCR with 60 Vbeta and 13 Jbeta primers. Profiling relied on immunoSEQ multiplex PCR, and the TCRdb table lists in-frame clones only, not all of them. The table records 200,000 or so clones, 65% to 85% of them present only once. This sequence joins TRBV18 and TRBJ1-3, with D uncertain. The sequence came from a woman aged 25-40 years in good health and CMV-seropositive. Material: PBMCs. The CDR3 nucleotides read TGTGCCAGCTCACCGAGCCCTCGAGGATTTCCCATATATTTT. This gives the protein CASSPSPRGFPIYF.